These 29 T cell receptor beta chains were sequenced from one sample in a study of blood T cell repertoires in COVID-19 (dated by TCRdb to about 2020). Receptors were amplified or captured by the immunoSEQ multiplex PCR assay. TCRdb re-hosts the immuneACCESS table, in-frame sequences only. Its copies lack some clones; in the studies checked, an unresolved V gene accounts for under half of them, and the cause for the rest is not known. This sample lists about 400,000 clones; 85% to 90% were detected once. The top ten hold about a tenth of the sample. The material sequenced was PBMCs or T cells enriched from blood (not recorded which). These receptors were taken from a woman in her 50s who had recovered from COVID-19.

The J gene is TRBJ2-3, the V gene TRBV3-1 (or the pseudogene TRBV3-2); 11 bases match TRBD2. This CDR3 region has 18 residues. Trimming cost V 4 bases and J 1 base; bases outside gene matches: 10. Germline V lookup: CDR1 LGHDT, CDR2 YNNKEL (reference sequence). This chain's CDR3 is CASSRLAGGDYGTDTQYF. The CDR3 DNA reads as TGTGCCAGCAGCCGTCTAGCGGGGGGAGATTATGGCACAGATACGCAGTATTTT.

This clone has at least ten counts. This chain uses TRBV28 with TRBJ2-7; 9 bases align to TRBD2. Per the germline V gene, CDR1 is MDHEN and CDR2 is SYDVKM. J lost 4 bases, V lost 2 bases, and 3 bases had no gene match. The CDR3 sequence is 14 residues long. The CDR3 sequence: CASSLAGGLYEQYF. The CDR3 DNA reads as TGTGCCAGCAGTTTAGCGGGGGGGCTATACGAGCAGTACTTC.

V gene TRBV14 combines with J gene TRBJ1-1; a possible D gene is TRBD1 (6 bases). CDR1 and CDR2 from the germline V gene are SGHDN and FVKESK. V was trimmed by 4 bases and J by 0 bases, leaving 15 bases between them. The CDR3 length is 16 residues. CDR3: CASSPDRVKMNTEAFF. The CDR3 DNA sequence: TGTGCCAGCAGCCCGGACAGAGTAAAAATGAACACTGAAGCTTTCTTT.

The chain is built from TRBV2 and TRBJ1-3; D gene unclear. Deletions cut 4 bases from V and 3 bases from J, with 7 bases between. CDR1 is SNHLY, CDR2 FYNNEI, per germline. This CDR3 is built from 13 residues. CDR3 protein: CASSVGGGNTIYF. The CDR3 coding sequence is TGTGCCAGCAGTGTGGGAGGTGGAAACACCATATATTTT.

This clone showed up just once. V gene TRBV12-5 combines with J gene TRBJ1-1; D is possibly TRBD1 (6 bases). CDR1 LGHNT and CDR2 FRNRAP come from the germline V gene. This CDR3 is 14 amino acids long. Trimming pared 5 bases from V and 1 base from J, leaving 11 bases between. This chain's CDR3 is CASGPDRANTEAFF. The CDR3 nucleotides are TGTGCTAGTGGTCCGGACAGAGCGAACACTGAAGCTTTCTTT.

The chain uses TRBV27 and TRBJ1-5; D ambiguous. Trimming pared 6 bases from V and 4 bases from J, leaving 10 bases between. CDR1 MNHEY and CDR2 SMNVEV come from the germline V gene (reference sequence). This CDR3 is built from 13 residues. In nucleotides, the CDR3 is TGTGCCAGCAGCCCAAGCGGAAATCAGCCCCAGCATTTT. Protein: CASSPSGNQPQHF.

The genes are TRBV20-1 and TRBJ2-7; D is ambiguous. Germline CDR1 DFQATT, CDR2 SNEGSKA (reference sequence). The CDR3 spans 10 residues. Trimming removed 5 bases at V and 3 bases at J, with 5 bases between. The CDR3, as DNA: TGCAGTGCTCGGTTCTACGAGCAGTACTTC. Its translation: CSARFYEQYF.

CDR3: CASSPLSTGLANTGELFF. The CDR3 region has the DNA TGTGCCAGCTCACCATTGAGTACGGGATTAGCGAACACCGGGGAGCTGTTTTTT. V is TRBV18 and J is TRBJ2-2, with D perhaps matching TRBD2 (5 bases). CDR3 length equals 18 residues. Germline V gene lookup returns CDR1 KGHSH and CDR2 LQKENI. Trimming cost V 2 bases and J 0 bases, with 16 bases left between them. The full variable domain, rest sourced from reference TRBV18 and TRBJ2-2, is NAGVMQNPRHLVRRRGQEARLRCSPMKGHSHVYWYRQLPEEGLKFMVYLQKENIIDESGMPKERFSAEFPKEGPSILRIQQVVRGDSAAYFCASSPLSTGLANTGELFFGEGSRLTVL.

The DNA of the CDR3 is TGTGCCAGCAGCCTCGCAAAGGGAGGGAATGGCTACACCTTC. Residues: CASSLAKGGNGYTF. The chain uses TRBV7-3 and TRBJ1-2, with D unresolved. V lost 5 bases and J lost 6, with 16 bases in between. The CDR3 covers 14 residues. Germline-derived CDR1 and CDR2 are SGHTA and FQGTGA.

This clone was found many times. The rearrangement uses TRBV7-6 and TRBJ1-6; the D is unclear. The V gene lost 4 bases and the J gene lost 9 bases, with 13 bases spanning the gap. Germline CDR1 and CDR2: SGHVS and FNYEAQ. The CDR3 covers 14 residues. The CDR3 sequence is CASSSEGSGSPLHF. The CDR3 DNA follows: TGTGCCAGCAGCTCGGAAGGGAGTGGTTCACCCCTCCACTTT.

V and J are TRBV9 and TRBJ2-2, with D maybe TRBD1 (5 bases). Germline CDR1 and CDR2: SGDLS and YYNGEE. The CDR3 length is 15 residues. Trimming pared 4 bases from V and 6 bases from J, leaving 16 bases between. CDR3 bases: TGTGCCAGCAGCACGCAACAGGCCCTCTCCGGGGAGCTGTTTTTT. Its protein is CASSTQQALSGELFF. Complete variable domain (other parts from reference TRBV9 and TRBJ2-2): DSGVTQTPKHLITATGQRVTLRCSPRSGDLSVYWYQQSLDQGLQFLIQYYNGEERAKGNILERFSAQQFPDLHSELNLSSLELGDSALYFCASSTQQALSGELFFGEGSRLTVL.

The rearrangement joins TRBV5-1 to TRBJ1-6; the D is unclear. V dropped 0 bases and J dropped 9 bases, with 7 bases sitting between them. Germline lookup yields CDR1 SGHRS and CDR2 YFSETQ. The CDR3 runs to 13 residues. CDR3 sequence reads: CASSLVSTSPLHF. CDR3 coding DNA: TGCGCCAGCAGCTTGGTTTCTACTTCACCCCTCCACTTT.

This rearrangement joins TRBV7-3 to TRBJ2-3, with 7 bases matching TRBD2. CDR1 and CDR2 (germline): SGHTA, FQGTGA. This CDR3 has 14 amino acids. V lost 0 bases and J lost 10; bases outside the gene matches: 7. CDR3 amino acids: CASSLTTGGGPQYF. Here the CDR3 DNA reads TGTGCCAGCAGCTTAACCACCGGCGGGGGTCCGCAGTATTTT.

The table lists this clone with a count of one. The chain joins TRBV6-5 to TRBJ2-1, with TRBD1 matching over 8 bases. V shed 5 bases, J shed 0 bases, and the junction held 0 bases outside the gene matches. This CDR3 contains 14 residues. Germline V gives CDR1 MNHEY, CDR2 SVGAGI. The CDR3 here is CASSTGGSYNEQFF. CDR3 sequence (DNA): TGTGCCAGCAGTACAGGGGGCTCCTACAATGAGCAGTTCTTC.

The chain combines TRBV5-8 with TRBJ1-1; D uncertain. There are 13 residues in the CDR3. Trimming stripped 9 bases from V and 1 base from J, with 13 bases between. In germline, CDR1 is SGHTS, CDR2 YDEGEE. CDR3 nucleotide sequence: TGTGCCACCGAGTTACAGACGAACACTGAAGCTTTCTTT. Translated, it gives CATELQTNTEAFF. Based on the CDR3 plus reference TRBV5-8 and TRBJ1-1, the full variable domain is EAGVTQSPTHLIKTRGQQATLRCSPISGHTSVYWYQQALGLGLQFLLWYDEGEERNRGNFPPRFSGRQFPNYSSELNVNALELEDSALYLCATELQTNTEAFFGQGTRLTVV.

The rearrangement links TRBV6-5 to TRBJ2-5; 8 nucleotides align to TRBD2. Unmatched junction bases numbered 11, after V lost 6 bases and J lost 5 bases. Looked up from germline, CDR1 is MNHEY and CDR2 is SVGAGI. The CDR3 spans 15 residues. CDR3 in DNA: TGTGCCAGCAGCCCCAAGTATATAGCGGGGGAGACCCAGTACTTC. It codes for CASSPKYIAGETQYF.

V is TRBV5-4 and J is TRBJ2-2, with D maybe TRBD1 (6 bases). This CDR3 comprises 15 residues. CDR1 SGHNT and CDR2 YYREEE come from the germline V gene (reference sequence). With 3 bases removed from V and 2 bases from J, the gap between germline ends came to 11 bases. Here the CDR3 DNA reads TGTGCCAGCAGCTCACCAGGGGAAAACACCGGGGAGCTGTTTTTT. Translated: CASSSPGENTGELFF.

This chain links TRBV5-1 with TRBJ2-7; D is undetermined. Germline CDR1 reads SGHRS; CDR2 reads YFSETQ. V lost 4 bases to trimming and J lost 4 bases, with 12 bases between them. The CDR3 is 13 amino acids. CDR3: CASSLRQNYEQYF. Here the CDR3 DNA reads TGCGCCAGCAGCCTGCGGCAGAATTACGAGCAGTACTTC.

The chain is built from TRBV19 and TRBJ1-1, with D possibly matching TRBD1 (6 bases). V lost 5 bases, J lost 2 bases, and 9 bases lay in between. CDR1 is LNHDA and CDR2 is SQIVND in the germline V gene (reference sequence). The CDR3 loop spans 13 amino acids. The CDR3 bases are TGTGCCAGTAGTTCTGGGGGCAACACTGAAGCTTTCTTT. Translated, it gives CASSSGGNTEAFF.

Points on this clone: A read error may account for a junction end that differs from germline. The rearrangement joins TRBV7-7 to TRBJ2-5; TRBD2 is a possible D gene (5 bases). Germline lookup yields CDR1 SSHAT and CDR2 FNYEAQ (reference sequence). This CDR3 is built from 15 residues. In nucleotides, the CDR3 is TGTGCTAGCAGCTCGCTCCCGGGGATCCGAGAGACCCAGTACTTC. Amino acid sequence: CASSSLPGIRETQYF.

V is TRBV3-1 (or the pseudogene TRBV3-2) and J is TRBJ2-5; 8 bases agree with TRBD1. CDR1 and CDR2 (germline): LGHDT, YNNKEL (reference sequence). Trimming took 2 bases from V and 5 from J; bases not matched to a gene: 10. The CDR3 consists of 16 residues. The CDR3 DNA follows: TGTGCCAGCAGCCAAAACCACAGGGGGGCAGGGGAGACCCAGTACTTC. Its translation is CASSQNHRGAGETQYF.

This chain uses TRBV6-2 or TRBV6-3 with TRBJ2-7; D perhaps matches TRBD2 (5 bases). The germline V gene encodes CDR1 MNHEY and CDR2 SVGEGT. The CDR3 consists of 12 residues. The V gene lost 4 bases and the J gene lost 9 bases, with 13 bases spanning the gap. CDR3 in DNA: TGTGCCAGCAGTTTGGATTCGGGATGGCAGTACTTC. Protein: CASSLDSGWQYF.

CDR3 protein: CASSSDHRDRVFLKSGELFF. The CDR3 nucleotides read TGTGCCAGCAGCTCCGACCACCGGGACAGGGTGTTCCTGAAATCCGGGGAGCTGTTTTTT. V is TRBV5-5 and J is TRBJ2-2, with 9 bases aligning to TRBD1. J gave up 6 bases and V 3 bases, and 21 bases lay outside the gene matches. Germline V lookup: CDR1 SGHKS, CDR2 YYEKEE (reference sequence). This CDR3 spans 20 amino acids.

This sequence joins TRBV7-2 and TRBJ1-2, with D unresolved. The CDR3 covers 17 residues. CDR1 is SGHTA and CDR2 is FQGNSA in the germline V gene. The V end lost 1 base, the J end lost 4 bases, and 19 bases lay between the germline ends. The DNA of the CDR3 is TGTGCCAGCAGCTTAGAGGAATGGGTAGTGGGCCCCTATGGCTACACCTTC. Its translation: CASSLEEWVVGPYGYTF. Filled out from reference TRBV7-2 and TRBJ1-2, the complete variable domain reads GAGVSQSPSNKVTEKGKDVELRCDPISGHTALYWYRQSLGQGLEFLIYFQGNSAPDKSGLPSDRFSAERTGGSVSTLTIQRTQQEDSAVYLCASSLEEWVVGPYGYTFGSGTRLTVV.

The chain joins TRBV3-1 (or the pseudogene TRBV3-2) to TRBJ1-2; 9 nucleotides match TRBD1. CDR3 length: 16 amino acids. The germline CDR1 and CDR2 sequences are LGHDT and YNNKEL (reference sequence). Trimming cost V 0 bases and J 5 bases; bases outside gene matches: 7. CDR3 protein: CASSQDAGQGLYGYTF. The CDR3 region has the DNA TGTGCCAGCAGCCAAGACGCGGGACAGGGTCTTTATGGCTACACCTTC.

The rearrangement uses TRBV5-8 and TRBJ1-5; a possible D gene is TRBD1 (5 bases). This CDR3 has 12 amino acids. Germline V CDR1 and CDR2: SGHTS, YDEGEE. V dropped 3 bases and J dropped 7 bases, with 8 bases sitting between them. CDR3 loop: CASSWGDQPQHF. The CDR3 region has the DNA TGTGCCAGCAGCTGGGGGGACCAGCCCCAGCATTTT.

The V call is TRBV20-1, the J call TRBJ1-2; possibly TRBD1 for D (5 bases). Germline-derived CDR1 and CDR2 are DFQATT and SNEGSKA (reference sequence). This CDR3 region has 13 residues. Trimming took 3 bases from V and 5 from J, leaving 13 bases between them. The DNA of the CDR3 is TGCAGTGCTAGTCGTGGGGGGAGATATGGCTACACCTTC. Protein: CSASRGGRYGYTF.

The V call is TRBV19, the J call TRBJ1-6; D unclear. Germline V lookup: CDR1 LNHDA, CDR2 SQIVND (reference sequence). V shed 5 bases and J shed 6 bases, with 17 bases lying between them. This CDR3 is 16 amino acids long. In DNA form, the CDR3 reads TGTGCCAGTAGTGCCCGCGTAGGAGGCCCTAATTCACCCCTCCACTTT. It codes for CASSARVGGPNSPLHF. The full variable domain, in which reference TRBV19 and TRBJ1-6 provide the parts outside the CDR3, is DGGITQSPKYLFRKEGQNVTLSCEQNLNHDAMYWYRQDPGQGLRLIYYSQIVNDFQKGDIAEGYSVSREKKESFPLTVTSAQKNPTAFYLCASSARVGGPNSPLHFGNGTRLTVT.

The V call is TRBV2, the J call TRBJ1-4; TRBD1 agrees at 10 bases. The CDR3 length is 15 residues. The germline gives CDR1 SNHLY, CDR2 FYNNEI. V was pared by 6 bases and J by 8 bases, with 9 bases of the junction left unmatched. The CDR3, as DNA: TGTGCCAGCAGCGCTGGGACAGGGGAACGGGAAAAACTGTTTTTT. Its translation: CASSAGTGEREKLFF. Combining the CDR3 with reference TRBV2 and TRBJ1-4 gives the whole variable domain EPEVTQTPSHQVTQMGQEVILRCVPISNHLYFYWYRQILGQKVEFLVSFYNNEISEKSEIFDDQFSVERPDGSNFTLKIRSTKLEDSAMYFCASSAGTGEREKLFFGSGTQLSVL.